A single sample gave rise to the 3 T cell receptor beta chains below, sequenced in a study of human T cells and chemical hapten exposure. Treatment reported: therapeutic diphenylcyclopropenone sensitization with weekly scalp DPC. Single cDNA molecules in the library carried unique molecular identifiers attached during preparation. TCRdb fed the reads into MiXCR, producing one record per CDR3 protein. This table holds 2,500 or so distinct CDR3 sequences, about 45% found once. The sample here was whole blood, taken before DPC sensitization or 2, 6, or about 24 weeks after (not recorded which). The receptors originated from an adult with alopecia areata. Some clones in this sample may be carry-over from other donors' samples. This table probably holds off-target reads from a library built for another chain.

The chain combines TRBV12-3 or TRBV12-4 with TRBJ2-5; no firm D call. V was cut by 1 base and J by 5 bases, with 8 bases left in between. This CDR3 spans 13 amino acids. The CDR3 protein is CASSLGGMETQYF. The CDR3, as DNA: TGTGCCAGCAGTTTAGGGGGTATGGAGACCCAGTACTTC.

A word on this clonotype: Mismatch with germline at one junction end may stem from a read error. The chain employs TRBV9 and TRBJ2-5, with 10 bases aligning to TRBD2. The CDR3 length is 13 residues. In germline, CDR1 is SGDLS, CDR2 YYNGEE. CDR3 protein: CASSPGLAAYLDF. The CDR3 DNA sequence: TGTGCCAGCAGCCCCGGACTAGCGGCATACTTAGACTTC. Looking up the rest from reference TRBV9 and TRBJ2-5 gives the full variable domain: DSGVTQTPKHLITATGQRVTLRCSPRSGDLSVYWYQQSLDQGLQFLIQYYNGEERAKGNILERFSAQQFPDLHSELNLSSLELGDSALYFCASSPGLAAYLDFGPGTRLLVL.

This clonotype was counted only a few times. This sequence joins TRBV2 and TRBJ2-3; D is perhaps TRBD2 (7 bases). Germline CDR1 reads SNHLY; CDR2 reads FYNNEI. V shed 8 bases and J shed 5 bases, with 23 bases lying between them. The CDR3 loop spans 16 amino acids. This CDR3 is CASQVLVAGAGDTQYF. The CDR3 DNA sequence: TGTGCCAGCCAGGTGCTCGTCGCGGGGGCAGGAGATACGCAGTATTTT.